A selection of T cell receptor beta chains follows, all from one sample in a study of blood T cell repertoires in COVID-19. Only in-frame clones appear in the TCRdb table, and some are missing; sequencing was by immunoSEQ multiplex PCR. The sample consists of about 260,000 clones, about 87% of them appearing once. Sequencing was carried out using peripheral blood. These receptors were obtained from a woman between 40 and 55 years old with acute or convalescent COVID-19. CDR3s include the opening cysteine and the closing phenylalanine or tryptophan. The D gene is left open where the match is weak. Clone size is shown for a subset of rows, as once, few, many or a class of expanded clone.

j_gene | abundance | v_gene | d_gene | CDR3aa | CDR3nt
TRBJ1-2 | . | TRBV19 | . | CASSGLEAAVYGYTF | TGTGCCAGTAGTGGATTAGAGGCAGCGGTATATGGCTACACCTTC
TRBJ2-1 | once | TRBV5-1 | TRBD1 | CASSDGTGPYNEQFF | TGCGCCAGCAGCGACGGGACAGGCCCATACAATGAGCAGTTCTTC
TRBJ1-1 | . | TRBV19 | TRBD1 | CASAGQGYTEAFF | TGTGCCAGTGCTGGACAGGGATACACTGAAGCTTTCTTT
TRBJ1-5 | . | TRBV19 | . | CASSKGPLYSNQPQHF | TGTGCCAGTAGTAAGGGGCCTCTATATAGCAATCAGCCCCAGCATTTT
TRBJ1-5 | . | TRBV4-1 | TRBD1 | CAAGTGDQPQHF | TGCGCCGCCGGGACAGGGGACCAGCCCCAGCATTTT
TRBJ1-2 | . | TRBV28 | TRBD1 | CASSLSVGGGKGGYTF | TGTGCCAGCAGTTTAAGTGTAGGGGGCGGTAAGGGTGGCTACACCTTC
TRBJ1-6 | . | TRBV9 | TRBD1 | CASSASTGDYSPLHF | TGTGCCAGCAGCGCATCAACAGGGGATTACTCACCCCTCCACTTT
TRBJ1-4 | . | TRBV10-2 | . | CASSESSGRLNEKLFF | TGCGCCAGCAGTGAGTCGAGCGGTCGGCTTAATGAAAAACTGTTTTTT
TRBJ2-1 | . | TRBV5-4 | TRBD2 | CASSLPSGGIEQFF | TGTGCCAGCAGCTTGCCTAGCGGGGGGATTGAGCAGTTCTTC
TRBJ2-3 | . | TRBV28 | TRBD1 | CASSSQPGQYTDTQYF | TGTGCCAGCAGTTCACAACCGGGACAGTACACAGATACGCAGTATTTT
TRBJ1-2 | . | TRBV12-2 | . | CASRQADRSYGYTF | TGTGCAAGTCGCCAAGCGGACCGAAGCTATGGCTACACCTTC
TRBJ2-5 | . | TRBV7-2 | . | CASSLMRQETQYF | TGTGCCAGCAGCTTAATGAGACAAGAGACCCAGTACTTC
TRBJ1-2 | . | TRBV6-1 | TRBD1 | CASSDLPRGRRGSYTF | TGTGCCAGCAGTGATCTACCCAGGGGGCGCCGGGGTAGCTACACCTTC
TRBJ2-5 | . | TRBV7-9 | . | CASTLGTEDQYF | TGTGCCAGCACCTTAGGTACGGAGGACCAGTACTTC
TRBJ2-6 | . | TRBV10-3 | TRBD1 | CAISGSRGPQSGANVLTF | TGTGCCATCAGTGGGAGCAGGGGGCCCCAGTCTGGGGCCAACGTCCTGACTTTC
TRBJ1-3 | . | TRBV7-8 | . | CASSLVGGSGNTIYF | TGTGCCAGCAGCTTAGTCGGGGGGTCCGGAAACACCATATATTTT
TRBJ1-1 | . | TRBV24-1 | . | CATSDAGPLTEAFF | TGTGCCACCAGTGATGCCGGTCCCTTGACTGAAGCTTTCTTT
TRBJ1-1 | . | TRBV12-3/TRBV12-4 | TRBD1 | CASDRGGNTEAFF | TGTGCCAGCGACAGGGGTGGGAACACTGAAGCTTTCTTT
TRBJ2-2 | . | TRBV9 | TRBD1 | CASSLGQGATGELFF | TGTGCCAGCAGCTTAGGACAGGGGGCCACCGGGGAGCTGTTTTTT
TRBJ1-2 | . | TRBV11-3 | TRBD1 | CASSLRQGADYGYTF | TGTGCCAGCAGCTTAAGACAGGGGGCGGACTATGGCTACACCTTC
TRBJ1-2 | . | TRBV19 | TRBD1 | CASSTPLTGGKKPNYGYTF | TGTGCCAGTAGTACCCCACTGACAGGGGGCAAAAAACCTAACTATGGCTACACCTTC
TRBJ2-3 | . | TRBV15 | TRBD1 | CATSTGQGIDTQYF | TGTGCCACCAGCACGGGACAGGGGATCGATACGCAGTATTTT
TRBJ1-2 | . | TRBV24-1 | TRBD1 | CATSDFPGTGVRYGYTF | TGTGCCACCAGCGATTTCCCCGGGACAGGGGTTCGGTATGGCTACACCTTC
TRBJ2-5 | . | TRBV7-2 | TRBD2 | CASSLVASGGAETQYF | TGTGCCAGCAGCTTAGTGGCTAGCGGGGGGGCGGAGACCCAGTACTTC
TRBJ2-1 | once | TRBV10-2 | TRBD2 | CASSAAGAYNEQFF | TGCGCCAGCAGTGCAGCGGGGGCTTACAATGAGCAGTTCTTC
TRBJ2-5 | . | TRBV7-9 | . | CASSPTGTQETQYF | TGTGCCAGCAGCCCTACAGGGACCCAAGAGACCCAGTACTTC
TRBJ1-6 | . | TRBV7-9 | TRBD1 | CASSPTGGGSPLHF | TGTGCCAGCAGCCCAACAGGGGGGGGGTCACCCCTCCACTTT
TRBJ1-4 | . | TRBV6-5 | . | CASSYSQGPTNEKLFF | TGTGCCAGCAGTTACTCTCAGGGTCCAACTAATGAAAAACTGTTTTTT
TRBJ1-3 | . | TRBV9 | . | CASSVRAGGSGNTIYF | TGTGCCAGCAGCGTACGGGCGGGCGGCTCTGGAAACACCATATATTTT
TRBJ1-2 | . | TRBV5-1 | . | CASSLQELYGYTF | TGCGCCAGCAGCTTGCAGGAACTCTATGGCTACACCTTC
TRBJ1-2 | . | TRBV7-8 | . | CASSLRTRPGDGYTF | TGTGCCAGCAGCTTAAGGACAAGGCCTGGGGATGGCTACACCTTC
TRBJ2-5 | . | TRBV3-1/TRBV3-2 | . | CASSQDEETQYF | TGTGCCAGCAGCCAAGACGAGGAGACCCAGTACTTC
TRBJ1-3 | . | TRBV4-2 | TRBD1 | CASSQEGQGFLNTIYF | TGTGCCAGCAGCCAAGAGGGACAGGGTTTCTTGAACACCATATATTTT
TRBJ2-1 | . | TRBV12-5 | . | CASGFMGAQYNEQFF | TGTGCTAGTGGTTTCATGGGGGCTCAGTACAATGAGCAGTTCTTC
TRBJ1-2 | . | TRBV30 | . | CAWNRDLNYGYTF | TGTGCCTGGAACAGGGATCTTAACTATGGCTACACCTTC
TRBJ1-5 | . | TRBV12-5 | TRBD1 | CASGLILGQGNQPQHF | TGTGCTAGTGGTTTAATCCTGGGACAGGGCAATCAGCCCCAGCATTTT
TRBJ2-1 | . | TRBV7-6 | TRBD2 | CASSLARLAGGRTEQFF | TGTGCCAGCAGCTTAGCCCGACTAGCGGGGGGGCGCACTGAGCAGTTCTTC
TRBJ2-3 | . | TRBV5-1 | . | CASSYGQGGDTQYF | TGCGCCAGCAGCTATGGACAGGGAGGGGATACGCAGTATTTT
TRBJ1-4 | . | TRBV7-9 | TRBD1 | CASSSGTGVYEKLFF | TGTGCCAGCAGCTCCGGGACAGGGGTTTATGAAAAACTGTTTTTT
TRBJ2-1 | . | TRBV9 | TRBD2 | CASSVEVGSAGGKYNEQFF | TGTGCCAGCAGCGTAGAGGTGGGTTCGGCGGGGGGGAAGTACAATGAGCAGTTCTTC
TRBJ1-2 | . | TRBV2 | . | CASKLLVSSWGYTF | TGTGCCAGCAAGTTACTGGTATCGTCGTGGGGCTACACCTTC
TRBJ1-3 | once | TRBV7-3 | . | CASSPSSGHSGNTIYF | TGTGCCAGCAGCCCCTCATCAGGGCACTCTGGAAACACCATATATTTT
TRBJ1-2 | . | TRBV6-5 | . | CASSPWAINYGYTF | TGTGCCAGCAGTCCCTGGGCCATTAACTATGGCTACACCTTC
TRBJ2-3 | . | TRBV24-1 | . | CATSEDRSSTDTQYF | TGTGCCACCAGCGAAGACAGGAGCAGCACAGATACGCAGTATTTT
TRBJ1-3 | . | TRBV14 | . | CASSQPQGSGNTIYF | TGTGCCAGCAGCCAACCTCAGGGATCTGGAAACACCATATATTTT
TRBJ2-5 | . | TRBV13 | . | CASSPLGTHKETQYF | TGTGCCAGCAGCCCGCTGGGGACACATAAAGAGACCCAGTACTTC
TRBJ2-1 | . | TRBV19 | . | CASSIGRGGNEQFF | TGTGCCAGTAGTATAGGGAGGGGCGGCAATGAGCAGTTCTTC
TRBJ2-4 | . | TRBV6-5 | . | CASSVEVAKNIQYF | TGTGCCAGCAGCGTCGAGGTAGCCAAAAACATTCAGTACTTC
TRBJ1-6 | . | TRBV6-4 | TRBD1 | CASSERTGALNSPLHF | TGTGCCAGCAGCGAACGGACAGGTGCCCTTAATTCACCCCTCCACTTT
TRBJ1-5 | . | TRBV10-3 | . | CAISVGGLGNQPQHF | TGTGCCATCAGTGTCGGGGGGTTAGGGAATCAGCCCCAGCATTTT
TRBJ1-2 | . | TRBV19 | TRBD1 | CASSFRQGRGFYGYTF | TGTGCCAGTAGTTTCCGACAGGGAAGAGGGTTCTATGGCTACACCTTC
TRBJ2-3 | . | TRBV7-9 | . | CASSLTDTQYF | TGTGCCAGCAGCCTCACAGATACGCAGTATTTT
TRBJ1-1 | . | TRBV7-8 | . | CASSLARKGALSTEAFF | TGTGCCAGCAGCTTAGCGCGGAAAGGGGCCCTGAGCACTGAAGCTTTCTTT
TRBJ2-3 | once | TRBV13 | TRBD2 | CASSSPGGSGGTDTQYF | TGTGCCAGCAGCTCTCCCGGGGGGAGCGGGGGCACAGATACGCAGTATTTT
TRBJ2-6 | . | TRBV21-1 | . | CASSAAGTVVLVGNVLTF | TGTGCCAGCAGCGCGGCGGGGACCGTTGTTTTAGTGGGCAACGTCCTGACTTTC
TRBJ1-2 | . | TRBV7-2 | TRBD1 | CASSFDRANYGYTF | TGTGCCAGCAGCTTTGACAGGGCTAACTATGGCTACACCTTC
TRBJ1-2 | . | TRBV9 | TRBD1 | CASSGPGQNYGYTF | TGTGCCAGCAGCGGCCCGGGACAGAACTATGGCTACACCTTC
TRBJ1-2 | . | TRBV11-2 | . | CASSLWAGANYGYTF | TGTGCCAGCAGCTTATGGGCAGGTGCTAACTATGGCTACACCTTC
TRBJ1-2 | . | TRBV2 | TRBD1 | CASSVGQGDGYTF | TGTGCCAGCAGTGTTGGACAGGGGGATGGCTACACCTTC
TRBJ1-1 | . | TRBV18 | TRBD1 | CASSEGASNTEAFF | TGTGCCAGCTCCGAGGGGGCATCGAACACTGAAGCTTTCTTT